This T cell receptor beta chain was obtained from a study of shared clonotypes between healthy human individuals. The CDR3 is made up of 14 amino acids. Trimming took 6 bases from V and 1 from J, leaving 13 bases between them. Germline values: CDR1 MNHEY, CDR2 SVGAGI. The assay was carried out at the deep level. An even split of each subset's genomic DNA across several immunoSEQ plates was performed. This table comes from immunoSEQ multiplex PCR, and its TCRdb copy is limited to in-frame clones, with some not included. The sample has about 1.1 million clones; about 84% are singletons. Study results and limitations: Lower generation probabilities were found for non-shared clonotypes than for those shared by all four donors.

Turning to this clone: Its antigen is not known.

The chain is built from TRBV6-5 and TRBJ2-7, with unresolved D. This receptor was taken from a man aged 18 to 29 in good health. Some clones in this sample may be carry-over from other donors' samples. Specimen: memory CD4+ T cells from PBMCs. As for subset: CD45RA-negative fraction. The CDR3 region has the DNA TGTGCCAGCAGCCCTTCGATGGCGTCCTACGAGCAGTACTTC. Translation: CASSPSMASYEQYF.